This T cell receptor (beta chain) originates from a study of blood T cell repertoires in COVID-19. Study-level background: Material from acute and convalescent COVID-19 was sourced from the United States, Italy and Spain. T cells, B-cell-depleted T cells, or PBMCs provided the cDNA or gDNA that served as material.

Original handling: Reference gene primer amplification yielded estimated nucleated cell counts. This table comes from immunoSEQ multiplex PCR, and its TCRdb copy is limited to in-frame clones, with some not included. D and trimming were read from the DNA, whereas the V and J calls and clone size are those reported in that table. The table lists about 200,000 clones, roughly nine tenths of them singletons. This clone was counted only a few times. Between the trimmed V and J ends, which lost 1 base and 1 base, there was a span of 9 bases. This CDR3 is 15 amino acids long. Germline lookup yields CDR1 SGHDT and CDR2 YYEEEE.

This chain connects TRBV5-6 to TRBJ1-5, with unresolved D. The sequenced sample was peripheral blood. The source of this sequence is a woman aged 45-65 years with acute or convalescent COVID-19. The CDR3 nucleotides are TGTGCCAGCAGCTTGATAGGGAGGAGCAATCAGCCCCAGCATTTT. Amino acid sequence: CASSLIGRSNQPQHF.